This is a list of T cell receptor beta chains from one sample in a study of blood T cell repertoires in COVID-19. Repertoires were generated with immunoSEQ multiplex PCR, while TCRdb's copy carries only in-frame clones and drops some. Of hundreds of thousands of clones listed, approximately 91% are singletons. The sequenced sample consisted of PBMCs or T cells enriched from blood (not recorded which). These receptors originate from a woman in her sixties or seventies who had recovered from COVID-19. Both conserved end residues are part of each CDR3. The order of the fields is clone size, J gene, D gene, V gene, CDR3 DNA, CDR3 protein. The D gene is left open where the match is weak. Part of the rows lack a size; the others show once, few, many or a class for expanded clones.

clone size: once; J gene: TRBJ2-7; D gene: TRBD1; V gene: TRBV3-1/TRBV3-2; CDR3 DNA: TGTGCCAGCAGCCGGGGACAGGGTCCCTACGAGCAGTACTTC; CDR3 protein: CASSRGQGPYEQYF
clone size: .; J gene: TRBJ1-1; D gene: .; V gene: TRBV25-1; CDR3 DNA: TGTGCCAGCAGTGAATTAGCTGCAGGGATAACTGAAGCTTTCTTT; CDR3 protein: CASSELAAGITEAFF
clone size: .; J gene: TRBJ2-3; D gene: TRBD1; V gene: TRBV19; CDR3 DNA: TGTGCCAGTAAAATAAGGGGGCCTGAAGATACGCAGTATTTT; CDR3 protein: CASKIRGPEDTQYF
clone size: .; J gene: TRBJ1-1; D gene: .; V gene: TRBV19; CDR3 DNA: TGTGCCAGTAGTATAAACCCAAGACAGGCGGTTCGTTACATGAACACTGAAGCTTTCTTT; CDR3 protein: CASSINPRQAVRYMNTEAFF
clone size: .; J gene: TRBJ1-3; D gene: TRBD1; V gene: TRBV18; CDR3 DNA: TGTGCCAGCTCACTAACAGGGGAAACCTCTGGAAACACCATATATTTT; CDR3 protein: CASSLTGETSGNTIYF
clone size: once; J gene: TRBJ2-4; D gene: TRBD1; V gene: TRBV18; CDR3 DNA: TGTGCCAGCTCACCAGACAGGGGAAACATTCAGTACTTC; CDR3 protein: CASSPDRGNIQYF
clone size: .; J gene: TRBJ2-1; D gene: TRBD2; V gene: TRBV6-5; CDR3 DNA: TGTGCCAGCAGCCTAGCGGGGGGCCTCTACAATGAGCAGTTCTTC; CDR3 protein: CASSLAGGLYNEQFF
clone size: .; J gene: TRBJ1-1; D gene: TRBD1; V gene: TRBV5-1; CDR3 DNA: TGCGCCAGCAGCCCACAGGGGGCTGGGATGAACACTGAAGCTTTCTTT; CDR3 protein: CASSPQGAGMNTEAFF
clone size: once; J gene: TRBJ2-1; D gene: .; V gene: TRBV5-1; CDR3 DNA: TGCGCCAGCAGCTTTGACAGCTCCTACAATGAGCAGTTCTTC; CDR3 protein: CASSFDSSYNEQFF
clone size: .; J gene: TRBJ1-1; D gene: .; V gene: TRBV2; CDR3 DNA: TGTGCCAGCCGTATTAAACAGAACACTGAAGCTTTCTTT; CDR3 protein: CASRIKQNTEAFF
clone size: few; J gene: TRBJ1-5; D gene: TRBD1; V gene: TRBV6-5; CDR3 DNA: TGTGCCAGCAGGGGACAGGGCAATCAGCCCCAGCATTTT; CDR3 protein: CASRGQGNQPQHF
clone size: .; J gene: TRBJ1-2; D gene: .; V gene: TRBV19; CDR3 DNA: TGTGCCAGTAGGGCGGTTCCTAACTATGGCTACACCTTC; CDR3 protein: CASRAVPNYGYTF
clone size: .; J gene: TRBJ1-1; D gene: TRBD1; V gene: TRBV6-5; CDR3 DNA: TGTGCCAGCAGCCGAACGACAGGGCGAGGGGCTGAAGCTTTCTTT; CDR3 protein: CASSRTTGRGAEAFF
clone size: .; J gene: TRBJ2-3; D gene: TRBD2; V gene: TRBV5-1; CDR3 DNA: TGCGCCAGCAGCTTGGTGGCTAGCGGGGGGCGAGATACGCAGTATTTT; CDR3 protein: CASSLVASGGRDTQYF
clone size: .; J gene: TRBJ1-6; D gene: TRBD1; V gene: TRBV15; CDR3 DNA: TGTGCCACCAGCAGAGATTCGAACACCGGGACAGCGAGTTCACCCCTCCACTTT; CDR3 protein: CATSRDSNTGTASSPLHF
clone size: .; J gene: TRBJ1-1; D gene: .; V gene: TRBV11-2; CDR3 DNA: TGTGCCAGCAGCGCCCGACAGATAAACACTGAAGCTTTCTTT; CDR3 protein: CASSARQINTEAFF
clone size: .; J gene: TRBJ2-3; D gene: .; V gene: TRBV28; CDR3 DNA: TGTGCCAGCAGGGGCCTTACAGATACGCAGTATTTT; CDR3 protein: CASRGLTDTQYF
clone size: .; J gene: TRBJ1-6; D gene: TRBD1; V gene: TRBV7-2; CDR3 DNA: TGTGCCAGCAGCCCCTGGGACAGGGATAATTCACCCCTCCACTTT; CDR3 protein: CASSPWDRDNSPLHF
clone size: .; J gene: TRBJ2-3; D gene: .; V gene: TRBV6-5; CDR3 DNA: TGTGCCAGCAGTATCACGGGGGGCGTTACAGATACGCAGTATTTT; CDR3 protein: CASSITGGVTDTQYF
clone size: few; J gene: TRBJ2-1; D gene: TRBD1; V gene: TRBV12-3/TRBV12-4; CDR3 DNA: TGTGCCAGCAGTTACAGGGGCAATGAGCAGTTCTTC; CDR3 protein: CASSYRGNEQFF
clone size: .; J gene: TRBJ2-7; D gene: .; V gene: TRBV11-2; CDR3 DNA: TGTGCCAGCAGCTTAGATTCAGCCTACGAGCAGTACTTC; CDR3 protein: CASSLDSAYEQYF
clone size: .; J gene: TRBJ2-1; D gene: .; V gene: TRBV6-5; CDR3 DNA: TGTGCCAGCAGTAACTCCTTGAGCTCCTACAATGAGCAGTTCTTC; CDR3 protein: CASSNSLSSYNEQFF
clone size: .; J gene: TRBJ2-3; D gene: TRBD2; V gene: TRBV5-1; CDR3 DNA: TGCGCCAGCAGCCCCGGGACTAGCGGCTTCACAGATACGCAGTATTTT; CDR3 protein: CASSPGTSGFTDTQYF
clone size: .; J gene: TRBJ1-6; D gene: .; V gene: TRBV5-4; CDR3 DNA: TGTGCCAGCAGCTTGGGAGACAGGCAATCACCCCTCCACTTT; CDR3 protein: CASSLGDRQSPLHF
clone size: once; J gene: TRBJ2-7; D gene: .; V gene: TRBV18; CDR3 DNA: TGTGCCAGCTCACCACTACAGAGCCAAACCGAGCAGTACTTC; CDR3 protein: CASSPLQSQTEQYF
clone size: .; J gene: TRBJ2-7; D gene: .; V gene: TRBV6-5; CDR3 DNA: TGTGCCTCTCGGGTGACCTCCTACGAGCAGTACTTC; CDR3 protein: CASRVTSYEQYF
clone size: .; J gene: TRBJ1-6; D gene: TRBD1; V gene: TRBV6-5; CDR3 DNA: TGTGCCAGCAGTTACTGGACAGGGGATAATTATTCACCCCTCCACTTT; CDR3 protein: CASSYWTGDNYSPLHF
clone size: .; J gene: TRBJ2-1; D gene: .; V gene: TRBV7-9; CDR3 DNA: TGTGCCAGCAGCTTGGCAGGGAATCGGTACAATGAGCAGTTCTTC; CDR3 protein: CASSLAGNRYNEQFF
clone size: .; J gene: TRBJ1-2; D gene: TRBD1; V gene: TRBV12-3/TRBV12-4; CDR3 DNA: TGTGCCAGCAGTTTGGACAGGGTCTATGGCTACACCTTC; CDR3 protein: CASSLDRVYGYTF
clone size: .; J gene: TRBJ1-1; D gene: .; V gene: TRBV6-5; CDR3 DNA: TGTGCCAGCAGTCCCCAGGTCGGCACTGAAGCTTTCTTT; CDR3 protein: CASSPQVGTEAFF
clone size: .; J gene: TRBJ2-4; D gene: TRBD2; V gene: TRBV9; CDR3 DNA: TGTGCCAGCAGCGTACAAGCGGGGAAGGACATTCAGTACTTC; CDR3 protein: CASSVQAGKDIQYF
clone size: .; J gene: TRBJ1-5; D gene: .; V gene: TRBV3-1/TRBV3-2; CDR3 DNA: TGTGCCAGCAGCCAGCAGGGTGGTCAGCCCCAGCATTTT; CDR3 protein: CASSQQGGQPQHF
clone size: .; J gene: TRBJ2-7; D gene: .; V gene: TRBV6-1; CDR3 DNA: TGTGCCAGCAGTGACATTGAGAGCTCCTACGAGCAGTACTTC; CDR3 protein: CASSDIESSYEQYF
clone size: .; J gene: TRBJ2-5; D gene: TRBD1; V gene: TRBV2; CDR3 DNA: TGTGCCAGCTCAACAGGGGGAGAGACCCAGTACTTC; CDR3 protein: CASSTGGETQYF
clone size: .; J gene: TRBJ2-1; D gene: .; V gene: TRBV11-3; CDR3 DNA: TGTGCCAGCAGCTTAGGGGGAGCTGGTGAGCAGTTCTTC; CDR3 protein: CASSLGGAGEQFF
clone size: .; J gene: TRBJ1-3; D gene: TRBD1; V gene: TRBV2; CDR3 DNA: TGTGCCAGCAAACCCGGGACAGGGACAGGAAACACCATATATTTT; CDR3 protein: CASKPGTGTGNTIYF
clone size: few; J gene: TRBJ1-5; D gene: .; V gene: TRBV10-3; CDR3 DNA: TGTGCCATCGCCGGGACATCGAATCAGCCCCAGCATTTT; CDR3 protein: CAIAGTSNQPQHF
clone size: .; J gene: TRBJ1-5; D gene: TRBD1; V gene: TRBV6-5; CDR3 DNA: TGTGCCAGCAGTTACATTACGGACAGGGGGCAACAGCCCCAGCATTTT; CDR3 protein: CASSYITDRGQQPQHF
clone size: .; J gene: TRBJ1-6; D gene: TRBD1; V gene: TRBV2; CDR3 DNA: TGTGCCAGCAGAGCAACCGGGACAGGAGTTTCACCCCTCCACTTT; CDR3 protein: CASRATGTGVSPLHF
clone size: .; J gene: TRBJ2-1; D gene: .; V gene: TRBV6-5; CDR3 DNA: TGTGCCAGCAGTTACTTAGACAGCTACAATGAGCAGTTCTTC; CDR3 protein: CASSYLDSYNEQFF
clone size: .; J gene: TRBJ1-6; D gene: .; V gene: TRBV4-2; CDR3 DNA: TGTGCCAGCAGCCCGCTGGCAGGGGAGTATAATTCACCCCTCCACTTT; CDR3 protein: CASSPLAGEYNSPLHF
clone size: few; J gene: TRBJ1-1; D gene: TRBD1; V gene: TRBV10-2; CDR3 DNA: TGCGCCAGCTTTCCCGGGACAGTGAACACTGAAGCTTTCTTT; CDR3 protein: CASFPGTVNTEAFF
clone size: .; J gene: TRBJ1-1; D gene: TRBD1; V gene: TRBV5-1; CDR3 DNA: TGCGCCAGCAGGAGGGGGCCAGGCACTGAAGCTTTCTTT; CDR3 protein: CASRRGPGTEAFF
clone size: .; J gene: TRBJ2-3; D gene: .; V gene: TRBV4-1; CDR3 DNA: TGCGCCAGCAGCCAAGTAACCGGGATAGGCACAGATACGCAGTATTTT; CDR3 protein: CASSQVTGIGTDTQYF
clone size: few; J gene: TRBJ1-1; D gene: .; V gene: TRBV5-4; CDR3 DNA: TGTGCCAGCAGCTTTCGAACACACCAGAACACTGAAGCTTTCTTT; CDR3 protein: CASSFRTHQNTEAFF
clone size: .; J gene: TRBJ1-1; D gene: .; V gene: TRBV29-1; CDR3 DNA: TGCAGCGCCACTGGGACGTCTGGGAGGGTGACTGAAGCTTTCTTT; CDR3 protein: CSATGTSGRVTEAFF
clone size: once; J gene: TRBJ2-1; D gene: TRBD1; V gene: TRBV7-8; CDR3 DNA: TGTGCCAGCAGCCGGGACCAGGGGGCCCCCCTCCACAATGAGCAGTTCTTC; CDR3 protein: CASSRDQGAPLHNEQFF
clone size: .; J gene: TRBJ1-1; D gene: .; V gene: TRBV6-4; CDR3 DNA: TGTGCCAGCAGTGACTTCTCCGGAACCAGGGGAACGAGAGGAGGTGGTCTCACTGAAGCTTTCTTT; CDR3 protein: CASSDFSGTRGTRGGGLTEAFF
clone size: .; J gene: TRBJ1-2; D gene: TRBD1; V gene: TRBV20-1; CDR3 DNA: TGCAGTGCCAGTCCAATCCCGGGACAGGGAACGACTAACTATGGCTACACCTTC; CDR3 protein: CSASPIPGQGTTNYGYTF
clone size: .; J gene: TRBJ2-7; D gene: .; V gene: TRBV6-1; CDR3 DNA: TGTGCCTGCAGGGGGCGGGGGGCTTACGAGCAGTACTTC; CDR3 protein: CACRGRGAYEQYF
clone size: .; J gene: TRBJ1-1; D gene: .; V gene: TRBV12-5; CDR3 DNA: TGTGCTAGTGGTTTGGCACTAGGGAACACTGAAGCTTTCTTT; CDR3 protein: CASGLALGNTEAFF
clone size: .; J gene: TRBJ1-4; D gene: .; V gene: TRBV9; CDR3 DNA: TGTGCCAGCAGCGTAGTAGAAGGCGGGGAAAAACTGTTTTTT; CDR3 protein: CASSVVEGGEKLFF
clone size: once; J gene: TRBJ1-5; D gene: TRBD1; V gene: TRBV9; CDR3 DNA: TGTGCCAGCAGCGCAGGGGGCGAACAGCCCCAGCATTTT; CDR3 protein: CASSAGGEQPQHF
clone size: once; J gene: TRBJ1-6; D gene: .; V gene: TRBV30; CDR3 DNA: TGTGCCCTACGTAAGATTAATTCACCCCTCCACTTT; CDR3 protein: CALRKINSPLHF
clone size: .; J gene: TRBJ1-1; D gene: TRBD1; V gene: TRBV7-8; CDR3 DNA: TGTGCCAGCAGCTTAGTGGGACAGGGCCTAAAAATGAACACTGAAGCTTTCTTT; CDR3 protein: CASSLVGQGLKMNTEAFF